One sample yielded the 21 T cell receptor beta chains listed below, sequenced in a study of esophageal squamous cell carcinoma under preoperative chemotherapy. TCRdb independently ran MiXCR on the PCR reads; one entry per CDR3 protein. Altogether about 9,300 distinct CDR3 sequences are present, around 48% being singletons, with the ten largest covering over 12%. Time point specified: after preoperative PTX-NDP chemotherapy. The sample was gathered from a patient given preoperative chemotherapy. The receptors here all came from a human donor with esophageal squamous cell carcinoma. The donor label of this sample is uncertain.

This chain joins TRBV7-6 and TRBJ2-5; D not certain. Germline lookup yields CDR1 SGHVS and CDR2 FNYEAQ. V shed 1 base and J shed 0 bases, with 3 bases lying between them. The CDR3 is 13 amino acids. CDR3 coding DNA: TGTGCCAGCAGCTTAGGGTACCAAGAGACCCAGTACTTC. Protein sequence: CASSLGYQETQYF.

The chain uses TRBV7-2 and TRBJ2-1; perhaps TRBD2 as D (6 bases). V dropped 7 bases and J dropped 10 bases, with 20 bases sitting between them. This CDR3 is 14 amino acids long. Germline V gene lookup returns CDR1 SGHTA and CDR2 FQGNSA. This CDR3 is CASTLVGAGNEQFF. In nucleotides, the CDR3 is TGTGCCAGCACCCTAGTCGGGGCGGGGAACGAGCAGTTCTTC. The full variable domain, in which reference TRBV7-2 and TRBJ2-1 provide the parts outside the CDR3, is GAGVSQSPSNKVTEKGKDVELRCDPISGHTALYWYRQSLGQGLEFLIYFQGNSAPDKSGLPSDRFSAERTGGSVSTLTIQRTQQEDSAVYLCASTLVGAGNEQFFGPGTRLTVL.

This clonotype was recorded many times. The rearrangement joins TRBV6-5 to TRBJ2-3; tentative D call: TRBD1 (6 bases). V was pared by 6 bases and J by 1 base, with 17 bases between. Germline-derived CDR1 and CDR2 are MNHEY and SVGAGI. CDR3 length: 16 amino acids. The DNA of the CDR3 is TGTGCCAGCAGGGACTCTCGGACAGTACGCACAGATACGCAGTATTTT. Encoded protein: CASRDSRTVRTDTQYF.

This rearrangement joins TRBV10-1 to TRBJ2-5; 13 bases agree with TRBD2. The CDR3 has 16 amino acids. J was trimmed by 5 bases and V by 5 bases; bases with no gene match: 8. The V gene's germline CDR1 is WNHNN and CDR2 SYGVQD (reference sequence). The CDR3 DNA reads TGCGCCAGCAGTCACGGACTAGCGGGAGAGTTTGAGACCCAGTACTTC. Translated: CASSHGLAGEFETQYF.

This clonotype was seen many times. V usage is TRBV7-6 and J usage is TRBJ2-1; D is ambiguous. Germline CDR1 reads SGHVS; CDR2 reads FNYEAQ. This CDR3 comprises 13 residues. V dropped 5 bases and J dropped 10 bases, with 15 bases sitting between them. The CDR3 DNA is TGTGCCAGCAGCACATCCCAAGGGTCAGAGCAGTTCTTC. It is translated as CASSTSQGSEQFF.

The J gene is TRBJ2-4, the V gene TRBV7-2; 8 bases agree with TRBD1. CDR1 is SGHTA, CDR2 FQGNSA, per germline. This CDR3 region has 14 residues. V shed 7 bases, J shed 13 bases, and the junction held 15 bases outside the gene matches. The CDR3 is CASTQTGAVGAQYF. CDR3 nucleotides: TGTGCCAGCACCCAGACAGGGGCGGTAGGGGCCCAGTACTTC.

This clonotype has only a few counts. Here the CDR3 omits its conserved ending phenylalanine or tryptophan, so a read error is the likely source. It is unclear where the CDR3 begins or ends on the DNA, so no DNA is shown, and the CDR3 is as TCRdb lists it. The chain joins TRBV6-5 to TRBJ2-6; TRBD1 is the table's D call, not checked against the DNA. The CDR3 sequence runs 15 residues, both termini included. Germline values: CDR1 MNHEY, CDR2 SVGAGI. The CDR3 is CASSSGTENEQYFGA.

CDR3 coding DNA: TGTGCTAGTGGTCCCTCACGCCAAGAGACCCAGTACTTC. Its translation: CASGPSRQETQYF. The genes are TRBV12-5 and TRBJ2-5; D is unresolved. Trimming removed 5 bases at V and 1 base at J, with 8 bases between. CDR3 length: 13 amino acids. Germline V gene sequence: CDR1 LGHNT, CDR2 FRNRAP.

The CDR3, as DNA: TGTGCCAGCAGCTTGACGCGGGGGAAGATAGAGACCTACAATGAGCAGTACTTC. Encoded protein: CASSLTRGKIETYNEQYF. The genes are TRBV7-6 and TRBJ2-1; 7 bases are shared with TRBD2. The DNA matches TRBJ2-7 better at its end, which makes the J call doubtful. The CDR3 totals 18 residues. Germline V CDR1 and CDR2: SGHVS, FNYEAQ.

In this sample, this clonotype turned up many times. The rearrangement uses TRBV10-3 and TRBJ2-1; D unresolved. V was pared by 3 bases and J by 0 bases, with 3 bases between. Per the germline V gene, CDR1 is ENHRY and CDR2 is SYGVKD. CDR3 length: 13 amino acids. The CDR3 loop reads CAISDFSYNEQFF. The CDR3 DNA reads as TGTGCCATCAGTGACTTCTCCTACAATGAGCAGTTCTTC.

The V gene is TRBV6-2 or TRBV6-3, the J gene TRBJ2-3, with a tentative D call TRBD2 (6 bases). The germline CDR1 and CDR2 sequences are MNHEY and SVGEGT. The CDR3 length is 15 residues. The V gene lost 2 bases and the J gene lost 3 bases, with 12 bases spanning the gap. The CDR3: CASSYEASATDTQYF. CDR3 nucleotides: TGTGCCAGCAGTTACGAGGCTAGCGCGACAGATACGCAGTATTTT.

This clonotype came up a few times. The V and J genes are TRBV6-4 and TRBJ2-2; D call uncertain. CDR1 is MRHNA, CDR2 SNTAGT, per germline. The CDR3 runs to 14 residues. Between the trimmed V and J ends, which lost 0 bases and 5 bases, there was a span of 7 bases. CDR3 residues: CASSDSSATGELFF. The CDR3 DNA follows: TGTGCCAGCAGTGACTCTTCAGCTACCGGGGAGCTGTTTTTT.

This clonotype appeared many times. The CDR3 nucleotides are TGTGCCAGCAGCTTAGAACTAGCGGGCTACAGCTCCTACAATGAGCAGTACTTC. As protein: CASSLELAGYSSYNEQYF. The chain couples TRBV5-4 to TRBJ2-5; 9 bases are a match to TRBD2. Germline loops: CDR1 SGHNT, CDR2 YYREEE (reference sequence). With 2 bases clipped from V and 11 bases from J, the junction kept 22 bases outside the gene matches. This CDR3 region has 18 residues.

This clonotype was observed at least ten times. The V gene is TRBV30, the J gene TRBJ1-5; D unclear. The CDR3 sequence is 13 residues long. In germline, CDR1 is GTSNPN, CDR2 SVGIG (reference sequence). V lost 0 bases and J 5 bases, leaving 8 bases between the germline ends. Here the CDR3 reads CAWSVSGDQPQHF. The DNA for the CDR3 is TGTGCCTGGAGTGTAAGTGGGGATCAGCCCCAGCATTTT.

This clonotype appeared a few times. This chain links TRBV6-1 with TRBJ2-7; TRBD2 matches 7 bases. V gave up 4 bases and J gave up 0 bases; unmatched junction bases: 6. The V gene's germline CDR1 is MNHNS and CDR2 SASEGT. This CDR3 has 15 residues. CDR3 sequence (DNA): TGTGCCAGCAGTGTAATATGGACTAGCTCCTACGAGCAGTACTTC. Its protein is CASSVIWTSSYEQYF.

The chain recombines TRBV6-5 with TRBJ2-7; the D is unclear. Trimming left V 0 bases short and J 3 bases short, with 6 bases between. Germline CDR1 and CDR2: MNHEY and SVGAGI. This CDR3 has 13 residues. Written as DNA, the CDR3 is TGTGCCAGCAGTTACTCGAGGTACTACGAGCAGTACTTC. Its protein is CASSYSRYYEQYF.

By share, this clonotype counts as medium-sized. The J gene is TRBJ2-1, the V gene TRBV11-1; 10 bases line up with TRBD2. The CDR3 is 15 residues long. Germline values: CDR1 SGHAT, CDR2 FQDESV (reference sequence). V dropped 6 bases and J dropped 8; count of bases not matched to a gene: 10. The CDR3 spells CASRATASGSYEQFF. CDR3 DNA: TGTGCCAGCAGGGCGACTGCTAGCGGGAGCTATGAGCAGTTCTTC.

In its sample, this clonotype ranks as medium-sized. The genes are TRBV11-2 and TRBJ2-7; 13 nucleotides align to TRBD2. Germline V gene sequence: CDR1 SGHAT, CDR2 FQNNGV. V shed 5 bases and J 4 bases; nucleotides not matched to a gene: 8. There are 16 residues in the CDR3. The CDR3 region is CASSPPGLAGLYEQYF. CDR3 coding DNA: TGTGCCAGCAGCCCGCCGGGACTAGCGGGATTGTACGAGCAGTACTTC.

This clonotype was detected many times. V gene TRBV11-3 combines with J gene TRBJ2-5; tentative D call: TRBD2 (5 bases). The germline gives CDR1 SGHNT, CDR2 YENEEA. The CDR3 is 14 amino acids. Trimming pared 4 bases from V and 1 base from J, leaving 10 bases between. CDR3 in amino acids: CASSSTGIQETQYF. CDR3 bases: TGTGCCAGCAGCTCAACCGGGATCCAAGAGACCCAGTACTTC.

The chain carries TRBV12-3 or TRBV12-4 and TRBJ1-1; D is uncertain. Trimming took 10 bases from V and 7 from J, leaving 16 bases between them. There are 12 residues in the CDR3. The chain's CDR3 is CATAVGPDEAFF. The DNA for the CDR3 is TGTGCCACCGCCGTAGGGCCTGATGAAGCTTTCTTT.

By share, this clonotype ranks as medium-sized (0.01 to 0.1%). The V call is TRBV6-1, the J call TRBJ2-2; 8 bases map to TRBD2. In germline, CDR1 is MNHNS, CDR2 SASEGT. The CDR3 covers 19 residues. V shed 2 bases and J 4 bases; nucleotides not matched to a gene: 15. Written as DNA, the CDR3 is TGTGCCAGCAGTGAATTGGTAAACGGACTAGCCGTAGGCACCGGGGAGCTGTTTTTT. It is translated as CASSELVNGLAVGTGELFF.